The rows below give T cell receptor beta chains drawn from one sample of a study of OX40 agonist ivuxolimab in advanced cancers. Data came from immunoSEQ multiplex PCR; TCRdb stores just in-frame clones and leaves some out. The sample holds fewer than 70,000 clones, 91% seen once. This material consisted of CD4+ or CD8+ T cells sorted from blood, taken in a trial of the OX40 agonist ivuxolimab. The source is an adult with an advanced solid tumor such as melanoma, head and neck, liver or kidney cancer. Both conserved end residues are part of each CDR3. The D gene is left open where the match is weak. The size field is filled for only some rows; it gives once, few, many or a size class.

>-|few|TRBJ1-5|TRBV10-1
CASSRDINQPQHF
TGCGCCAGCTCCCGGGACATCAATCAGCCCCAGCATTTT
>TRBD2|-|TRBJ2-3|TRBV2
CASSEGLAGGSDTQYF
TGTGCCAGCAGTGAAGGACTAGCGGGGGGGTCAGATACGCAGTATTTT
>-|-|TRBJ2-2|TRBV7-2
CASSAPNTGELFF
TGTGCCAGCAGCGCACCGAACACCGGGGAGCTGTTTTTT
>-|-|TRBJ1-1|TRBV7-2
CASSRQLNTEAFF
TGTGCCAGCAGCCGACAGCTGAACACTGAAGCTTTCTTT
>TRBD1|-|TRBJ2-5|TRBV25-1
CASSETGSVETQYF
TGTGCCAGCAGTGAGACAGGGAGTGTAGAGACCCAGTACTTC
>-|-|TRBJ2-7|TRBV6-5
CASTSSDSKYEQYF
TGTGCCAGCACATCATCTGACAGCAAATACGAGCAGTACTTC
>-|-|TRBJ1-4|TRBV18
CASSPTDSREKLFF
TGTGCCAGCTCACCGACAGACTCTAGGGAAAAACTGTTTTTT
>TRBD1|-|TRBJ2-2|TRBV7-9
CASSLGTGGNGGELFF
TGTGCCAGCAGCTTAGGGACAGGGGGCAACGGCGGGGAGCTGTTTTTT
>-|-|TRBJ1-2|TRBV28
CASHTTRGPYGYTF
TGTGCCAGCCACACGACGAGAGGGCCTTATGGCTACACCTTC
>TRBD2|-|TRBJ2-1|TRBV28
CASSLPLLANSYNEQFF
TGTGCCAGCAGTTTACCGTTACTAGCGAACTCCTACAATGAGCAGTTCTTC
>-|-|TRBJ2-7|TRBV7-2
CASSSSGYEQYF
TGTGCCAGCAGCTCCTCTGGGTACGAGCAGTACTTC
>TRBD2|-|TRBJ2-4|TRBV7-2
CASSLEFSGRLDIQYF
TGTGCCAGCAGCTTAGAGTTTAGCGGGAGGCTGGACATTCAGTACTTC
>-|-|TRBJ1-1|TRBV25-1
CASSESANRDNEAFF
TGTGCCAGCAGTGAATCGGCAAACCGGGACAATGAAGCTTTCTTT
>-|-|TRBJ2-2|TRBV5-1
CAARVTVNTGELFF
TGCGCCGCGAGAGTGACGGTGAACACCGGGGAGCTGTTTTTT
>TRBD1|-|TRBJ2-7|TRBV7-2
CASTFRDRSLEQYF
TGTGCCAGCACCTTCAGGGACAGGAGCCTAGAGCAGTACTTC
>TRBD1|-|TRBJ1-5|TRBV7-2
CASSFGQGDQPQHF
TGTGCCAGCAGCTTTGGACAGGGAGATCAGCCCCAGCATTTT
>-|-|TRBJ1-1|TRBV5-5
CASSFGADTEAFF
TGTGCCAGCAGCTTCGGGGCCGACACTGAAGCTTTCTTT
>TRBD2|-|TRBJ2-1|TRBV9
CASSVGPSGLDEQFF
TGTGCCAGCAGCGTAGGTCCTAGCGGGCTAGATGAGCAGTTCTTC
>TRBD2|-|TRBJ2-7|TRBV4-1
CASSQGSLAGPYEQYF
TGCGCCAGCAGCCAAGGTAGTCTAGCGGGCCCCTACGAGCAGTACTTC
>TRBD1|-|TRBJ1-5|TRBV6-5
CASSFRGFNQPQHF
TGTGCCAGCAGTTTCAGGGGGTTCAATCAGCCCCAGCATTTT
>TRBD2|-|TRBJ2-3|TRBV4-3
CASSQSPTSGRRTDTQYF
TGCGCCAGCAGCCAGTCTCCAACTAGCGGGAGGCGAACAGATACGCAGTATTTT
>-|-|TRBJ1-2|TRBV28
CASSLSPQRYGYTF
TGTGCCAGCAGTTTGTCTCCTCAGAGGTATGGCTACACCTTC
>TRBD2|-|TRBJ2-7|TRBV7-9
CASSLWREGPGEQYF
TGTGCCAGCAGCTTATGGCGGGAGGGCCCGGGAGAGCAGTACTTC
>TRBD2|-|TRBJ2-7|TRBV7-6
CASSLTSGNLNSEQYF
TGTGCCAGCAGCTTAACTAGCGGGAACCTAAATTCCGAGCAGTACTTC
>TRBD2|-|TRBJ2-1|TRBV4-2
CASSQTGRDEQFF
TGTGCCAGCAGCCAGACCGGGAGGGATGAGCAGTTCTTC
>TRBD2|-|TRBJ2-5|TRBV13
CASSRRETSRETQYF
TGTGCCAGCAGCCGGCGGGAGACCTCCCGGGAGACCCAGTACTTC